This is a list of T cell receptor beta chains from one sample in a study of T cells in Graves' hyperthyroidism and ophthalmopathy. TCRdb reprocessed the multiplex PCR reads via MiXCR and lists one record per CDR3 protein. The table shows about 590,000 distinct CDR3 sequences, with about 15% occurring only once. The sequencing input was blood. The source of these receptors is a woman aged 25 to 45 with Graves' hyperthyroidism. CDR3s include the opening cysteine and the closing phenylalanine or tryptophan. Fields, in order: V gene, J gene, clone size, D gene, CDR3 protein, CDR3 DNA. D genes are given only for firm matches. The size entry is marked missing in some rows and otherwise reads once, few, many or a size class.

>TRBV20-1|TRBJ2-7|NA|TRBD2
CSARGTSGRREQYF
TGCAGTGCTAGAGGGACTAGCGGGAGGAGGGAGCAGTACTTC
>TRBV6-1|TRBJ2-3|few|TRBD1
CANSRWDRGLQGTDTQYF
TGTGCCAACAGCCGTTGGGACAGGGGGCTTCAGGGCACAGATACGCAGTATTTT
>TRBV7-9|TRBJ1-1|NA|NA
CASSLIGTNTEAFF
TGTGCCAGCAGCTTAATCGGTACAAACACTGAAGCTTTCTTT
>TRBV5-1|TRBJ2-1|few|NA
CASSTLGPEGLAGSYNEQFF
TGCGCCAGCAGCACCCTCGGCCCCGAGGGATTGGCGGGCTCCTACAATGAGCAGTTCTTC
>TRBV20-1|TRBJ1-2|NA|TRBD1
CSAAGGNYGYTF
TGCAGTGCTGCAGGGGGGAACTATGGCTACACCTTC
>TRBV5-1|TRBJ1-1|many|NA
CASSSEGQGTEAFF
TGCGCCAGCAGCTCGGAGGGGCAGGGAACTGAAGCTTTCTTT
>TRBV7-3|TRBJ2-5|NA|TRBD2
CASSPGLKAETQYF
TGTGCCAGCAGCCCGGGACTAAAGGCAGAGACCCAGTACTTC
>TRBV12-5|TRBJ2-1|few|TRBD2
CASGLTPSGFSYNEQFF
TGTGCTAGTGGTTTAACGCCTAGCGGGTTTTCCTACAATGAGCAGTTCTTC
>TRBV7-6|TRBJ2-3|many|TRBD2
CASSLGTSGSSDTQYF
TGTGCCAGCAGCTTAGGGACTAGCGGGAGTTCAGATACGCAGTATTTT
>TRBV27|TRBJ2-3|many|TRBD2
CASSLKTSLYSTDTQYF
TGTGCCAGCAGTTTAAAGACTAGCCTCTATAGCACAGATACGCAGTATTTT
>TRBV6-1|TRBJ1-1|NA|NA
CASSPPGTSGVNTEAFF
TGTGCCAGCTCACCACCGGGCACGTCAGGGGTGAACACTGAAGCTTTCTTT
>TRBV7-2|TRBJ2-1|many|NA
CASSRNPDSAKLNEQFF
TGTGCCAGCAGCCGCAACCCGGATTCAGCCAAGTTGAATGAGCAGTTCTTC
>TRBV5-6|TRBJ1-2|few|NA
CASSFFPEPYGYTF
TGTGCCAGCAGCTTTTTCCCAGAGCCATATGGCTACACCTTC
>TRBV3-1|TRBJ1-4|many|NA
CASSQDPPRKKLFF
TGTGCCAGCAGCCAAGATCCGCCTCGGAAAAAACTGTTTTTT
>TRBV29-1|TRBJ1-1|NA|TRBD1
CSVETQGAAEAFF
TGCAGCGTTGAGACCCAGGGGGCCGCTGAAGCTTTCTTT
>TRBV11-2|TRBJ2-1|many|NA
CASSLDRGSEQFF
TGTGCCAGCAGCTTAGATCGGGGGAGTGAGCAGTTCTTC
>TRBV12-3/TRBV12-4|TRBJ2-1|NA|NA
CASSPGPGSYNEQFF
TGTGCCAGCAGCCCTGGCCCGGGCTCCTACAATGAGCAGTTCTTC
>TRBV6-1|TRBJ2-5|few|NA
CASRRTGGEETQYF
TGTGCCAGCAGACGAACAGGAGGAGAGGAGACCCAGTACTTC
>TRBV11-3|TRBJ2-1|many|NA
CASSLDSSLEQFF
TGTGCCAGCAGCTTAGATAGTAGCCTTGAGCAGTTCTTC
>TRBV6-2/TRBV6-3|TRBJ2-3|NA|TRBD2
CASSNLAGGPIADTQYF
TGTGCCAGCAGTAACCTAGCGGGAGGGCCGATCGCAGATACGCAGTATTTT
>TRBV29-1|TRBJ2-7|many|NA
CSVGSQWGEQYF
TGCAGCGTCGGCTCTCAGTGGGGCGAGCAGTACTTC
>TRBV5-1|TRBJ2-7|many|TRBD2
CASTTGGSTEQYF
TGCGCCAGCACCACGGGAGGGAGTACCGAGCAGTACTTC
>TRBV27|TRBJ2-1|few|NA
CASSLSGGGFSYNEQFF
TGTGCCAGCAGTTTATCCGGGGGAGGCTTCTCCTACAATGAGCAGTTCTTC
>TRBV2|TRBJ2-6|many|TRBD2
CASLREGWANVLTF
TGTGCCAGCTTACGGGAGGGCTGGGCCAACGTCCTGACTTTC
>TRBV27|TRBJ2-2|NA|NA
CASSLAAGLNTGELFF
TGTGCCAGCAGTTTGGCGGCGGGCCTGAACACCGGGGAGCTGTTTTTT
>TRBV14|TRBJ2-2|few|TRBD1
CASSQDGAGGITGELFF
TGTGCCAGCAGCCAAGATGGGGCAGGGGGCATCACCGGGGAGCTGTTTTTT
>TRBV5-1|TRBJ2-7|many|NA
CASSLVQYSYEQYF
TGCGCCAGCAGCTTGGTTCAGTACTCCTACGAGCAGTACTTC
>TRBV9|TRBJ2-5|NA|NA
CASSVEVFSETQYF
TGTGCCAGCAGCGTAGAGGTCTTCTCAGAGACCCAGTACTTC
>TRBV10-3|TRBJ1-2|NA|TRBD1
CAISESETGTNYGYTF
TGTGCCATCAGTGAGTCGGAGACAGGGACTAACTATGGCTACACCTTC
>TRBV29-1|TRBJ1-1|many|NA
CSVVPRATEAFF
TGCAGCGTTGTGCCACGGGCGACTGAAGCTTTCTTT
>TRBV20-1|TRBJ2-7|NA|TRBD2
CSARVPSGGEEIGEQYF
TGCAGTGCTAGAGTTCCTAGCGGGGGGGAGGAGATCGGCGAGCAGTACTTC
>TRBV29-1|TRBJ2-1|few|NA
CSAMPGPNTHEQFF
TGCAGCGCGATGCCGGGCCCAAATACCCATGAGCAGTTCTTC
>TRBV7-8|TRBJ2-2|many|TRBD1
CASSSRPGQGLVSGELFF
TGTGCCAGCAGCTCTCGACCGGGACAGGGATTGGTATCCGGGGAGCTGTTTTTT
>TRBV4-1|TRBJ2-1|NA|NA
CASSFPSLLATSYNEQFF
TGCGCCAGCAGCTTTCCCAGCCTCTTAGCGACCTCCTACAATGAGCAGTTCTTC
>TRBV19|TRBJ2-1|few|NA
CASSIVANKNEQFF
TGTGCCAGTAGTATAGTGGCTAACAAGAATGAGCAGTTCTTC
>TRBV28|TRBJ1-2|few|NA
CASSLPRGPYTF
TGTGCCAGCAGTCTCCCCCGAGGGCCGTATACCTTC
>TRBV28|TRBJ2-7|many|NA
CASSLLQNIGEQYF
TGTGCCAGCAGTTTACTTCAGAATATCGGCGAGCAGTACTTC
>TRBV18|TRBJ2-7|many|NA
CASSPGAGISYEQYF
TGTGCCAGCTCACCCGGGGCAGGGATCTCCTACGAGCAGTACTTC
>TRBV7-2|TRBJ2-1|many|NA
CASSQHGPIYNEQFF
TGTGCCAGCAGCCAACATGGACCTATCTACAATGAGCAGTTCTTC
>TRBV20-1|TRBJ1-3|few|NA
CSARDLGTTSGNTIYF
TGCAGTGCTAGAGATCTTGGGACAACCTCTGGAAACACCATATATTTT
>TRBV12-5|TRBJ1-5|NA|NA
CASGSLPRQYSNQPQHF
TGTGCTAGTGGTTCCCTTCCCCGACAGTATAGCAATCAGCCCCAGCATTTT
>TRBV29-1|TRBJ2-7|NA|NA
CSVDSGGSYEQYF
TGCAGCGTTGATAGCGGAGGGTCCTACGAGCAGTACTTC
>TRBV6-5|TRBJ1-2|many|NA
CASSYSGDRYGYTF
TGTGCCAGCAGTTACTCAGGTGACCGGTATGGCTACACCTTC
>TRBV11-2|TRBJ2-6|few|NA
CASSLQGQFSGANVLTF
TGTGCCAGCAGCTTACAGGGCCAGTTCTCTGGGGCCAACGTCCTGACTTTC
>TRBV12-3/TRBV12-4|TRBJ1-5|many|NA
CASSFGESNQPQHF
TGTGCCAGCAGTTTTGGTGAGAGTAATCAGCCCCAGCATTTT
>TRBV3-1|TRBJ1-1|many|TRBD1
CASSPRTGARTEAFF
TGTGCCAGCAGCCCCCGGACAGGAGCGAGGACTGAAGCTTTCTTT
>TRBV6-1|TRBJ2-5|many|TRBD2
CASSEPGGSQAQYF
TGTGCCAGCAGTGAGCCCGGGGGGTCCCAGGCCCAGTACTTC
>TRBV9|TRBJ2-2|few|TRBD1
CASSARGQGNTGELFF
TGTGCCAGCAGCGCCCGTGGACAGGGCAACACCGGGGAGCTGTTTTTT
>TRBV28|TRBJ1-5|many|TRBD1
CASRSDRVRNQPQHF
TGTGCCAGCAGAAGCGACAGGGTTCGGAATCAGCCCCAGCATTTT
>TRBV5-1|TRBJ2-3|NA|NA
CASSLFGGRDPDTQYF
TGCGCCAGCAGCTTGTTTGGGGGCCGGGACCCAGATACGCAGTATTTT
>TRBV10-3|TRBJ1-1|many|NA
CAISEMGPTEAFF
TGTGCCATCAGTGAGATGGGTCCCACTGAAGCTTTCTTT
>TRBV10-3|TRBJ2-1|many|TRBD1
CAISEGTGNLNEQFF
TGTGCCATCAGTGAAGGGACAGGGAATCTTAATGAGCAGTTCTTC
>TRBV6-2/TRBV6-3|TRBJ2-1|many|NA
CASSYLAGSYNEQFF
TGTGCCAGCAGTTACTTGGCGGGTTCCTACAATGAGCAGTTCTTC
>TRBV19|TRBJ2-1|NA|TRBD1
CASRTTGDRSNEQFF
TGTGCCAGTAGGACCACAGGGGATAGGAGCAATGAGCAGTTCTTC